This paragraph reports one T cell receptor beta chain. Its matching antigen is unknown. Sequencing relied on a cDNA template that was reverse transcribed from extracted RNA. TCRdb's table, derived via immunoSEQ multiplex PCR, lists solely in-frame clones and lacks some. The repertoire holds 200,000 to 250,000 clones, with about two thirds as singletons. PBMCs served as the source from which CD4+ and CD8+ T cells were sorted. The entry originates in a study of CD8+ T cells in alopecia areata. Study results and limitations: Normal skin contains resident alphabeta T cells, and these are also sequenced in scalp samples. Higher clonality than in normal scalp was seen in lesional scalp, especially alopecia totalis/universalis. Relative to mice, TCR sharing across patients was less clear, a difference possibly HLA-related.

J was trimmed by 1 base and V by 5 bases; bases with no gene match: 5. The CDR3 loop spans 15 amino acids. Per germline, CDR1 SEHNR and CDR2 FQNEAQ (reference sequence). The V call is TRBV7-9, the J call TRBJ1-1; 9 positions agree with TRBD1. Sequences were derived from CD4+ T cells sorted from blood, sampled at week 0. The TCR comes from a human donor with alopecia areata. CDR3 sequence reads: CASSLSGQGNTEAFF. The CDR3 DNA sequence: TGTGCCAGCAGCCTATCGGGACAGGGGAACACTGAAGCTTTCTTT.